Shown below are 12 T cell receptor beta chains from a single sample sequenced in a study of blood T cell repertoires in COVID-19. Sequencing was performed with immunoSEQ multiplex PCR; in TCRdb, only in-frame clones are kept and a portion is missing. The sample has approximately 240,000 clones, about 86% seen once. The source material was peripheral blood. The receptors were sampled from a woman aged 60-75 years with acute or convalescent COVID-19.

This clone was counted once. This chain connects TRBV19 to TRBJ1-3; D may be TRBD1 (5 bases). The V and J ends lost 5 bases and 3 bases respectively, with 14 bases between them. CDR1 LNHDA and CDR2 SQIVND come from the germline V gene (reference sequence). This CDR3 has 15 amino acids. The CDR3 sequence is CASSGASRLGNTIYF. The CDR3 bases are TGTGCCAGTAGTGGGGCCAGCAGACTTGGAAACACCATATATTTT. Supplemented by reference TRBV19 and TRBJ1-3, the full variable domain reads DGGITQSPKYLFRKEGQNVTLSCEQNLNHDAMYWYRQDPGQGLRLIYYSQIVNDFQKGDIAEGYSVSREKKESFPLTVTSAQKNPTAFYLCASSGASRLGNTIYFGEGSWLTVV.

CDR3 region: CASSLYSGGFYNEQFF. The CDR3 nucleotides are TGTGCCAGCAGCTTATACAGCGGGGGGTTCTACAATGAGCAGTTCTTC. This chain links TRBV11-2 with TRBJ2-1; 9 bases are shared with TRBD2. The CDR3 spans 16 residues. CDR1 and CDR2 (germline): SGHAT, FQNNGV. The J segment lost 3 bases and the V segment lost 2 bases, leaving 5 bases of the junction unmatched.

This clone was observed a handful of times. The gene calls are TRBV27 and TRBJ1-1, with TRBD1 matching over 7 bases. There are 15 residues in the CDR3. Germline CDR1 and CDR2: MNHEY and SMNVEV (reference sequence). The trim removed 4 bases at V and 9 bases at J, leaving 14 bases unmatched. CDR3 in DNA: TGTGCCAGCAGTTCAGGGGGAATTTGGGTGAAGAAAGCTTTCTTT. This sequence encodes CASSSGGIWVKKAFF.

This clone was seen only once. This chain uses TRBV7-8 with TRBJ2-2; TRBD2 is a possible D gene (6 bases). V was trimmed by 2 bases and J by 5 bases, leaving 18 bases between them. Germline CDR1 and CDR2: SGHVS and FQNEAQ. The CDR3 runs to 17 residues. As DNA, the CDR3 is TGTGCCAGCAGCTTACGGCTAGGGGTCGGAGGGACCGGGGAGCTGTTTTTT. As protein: CASSLRLGVGGTGELFF.

The rearrangement joins TRBV6-5 to TRBJ2-5; 9 positions match TRBD1. The CDR3 totals 14 residues. Per the germline V gene, CDR1 is MNHEY and CDR2 is SVGAGI. Trimming removed 8 bases from V and 6 bases from J; junction bases left unmatched: 10. CDR3 loop: CASGGQGLHQTQYF. The DNA for the CDR3 is TGTGCCAGCGGGGGACAGGGCTTACATCAGACCCAGTACTTC.

The chain joins TRBV30 to TRBJ1-1; TRBD1 matches 7 bases. CDR1 GTSNPN and CDR2 SVGIG come from the germline V gene (reference sequence). The CDR3 spans 13 residues. J gave up 0 bases and V 3 bases, and 1 base lay outside the gene matches. CDR3 bases: TGTGCCTGGAGGGGACAGTTGAACACTGAAGCTTTCTTT. Translated: CAWRGQLNTEAFF.

This chain connects TRBV9 to TRBJ2-2; no clear D. Germline V gene data show CDR1 as SGDLS and CDR2 as YYNGEE. The CDR3 extends over 13 amino acids. Trimming removed 0 bases at V and 5 bases at J, with 5 bases between. The CDR3 loop is CASSVAETGELFF. CDR3 sequence (DNA): TGTGCCAGCAGCGTAGCAGAAACCGGGGAGCTGTTTTTT.

V and J are TRBV2 and TRBJ2-3; 7 positions agree with TRBD2. J gave up 1 base and V 3 bases, and 4 bases lay outside the gene matches. CDR1 and CDR2 from the germline V gene are SNHLY and FYNNEI. The CDR3 has 15 amino acids. This chain's CDR3 is CASSDRGGGTDTQYF. CDR3 coding DNA: TGTGCCAGCAGTGACCGTGGGGGGGGCACAGATACGCAGTATTTT. Full variable domain (remainder filled in from reference TRBV2 and TRBJ2-3): EPEVTQTPSHQVTQMGQEVILRCVPISNHLYFYWYRQILGQKVEFLVSFYNNEISEKSEIFDDQFSVERPDGSNFTLKIRSTKLEDSAMYFCASSDRGGGTDTQYFGPGTRLTVL.

This sequence joins TRBV19 and TRBJ1-6, with TRBD1 identical over 9 bases. CDR1 LNHDA and CDR2 SQIVND come from the germline V gene (reference sequence). V dropped 6 bases and J dropped 0; count of bases not matched to a gene: 6. The CDR3 sequence is 17 residues long. CDR3 region: CASRPGQGSSYNSPLHF. DNA of the CDR3: TGTGCCAGTAGGCCGGGACAGGGCAGCTCCTATAATTCACCCCTCCACTTT.

V gene TRBV4-2 combines with J gene TRBJ2-3; 10 positions agree with TRBD2. CDR1 LGHNA and CDR2 YNFKEQ come from the germline V gene. With 1 base clipped from V and 5 bases from J, the junction kept 3 bases outside the gene matches. The CDR3 runs to 15 residues. The CDR3 sequence: CASSQAAGGRDTQYF. The CDR3 DNA reads as TGTGCCAGCAGCCAAGCAGCGGGGGGGAGAGATACGCAGTATTTT.

CDR3 in DNA: TGTGCCAGCAGCGCGGTTCTTGGTACCAAAAACATTCAGTACTTC. This sequence encodes CASSAVLGTKNIQYF. The chain is built from TRBV2 and TRBJ2-4; D gene uncertain. Germline assignment: CDR1 SNHLY and CDR2 FYNNEI. This CDR3 contains 15 residues. V lost 6 bases, J lost 2 bases, and 14 bases lay in between.

This CDR3 reads CASSLAQASVGTQYF. DNA of the CDR3: TGTGCCAGCAGCTTAGCCCAAGCGTCAGTTGGGACCCAGTACTTC. The chain uses TRBV7-2 and TRBJ2-5; D ambiguous. In germline, CDR1 is SGHTA, CDR2 FQGNSA. The CDR3 is made up of 15 amino acids. V dropped 0 bases and J dropped 7 bases, with 15 bases sitting between them.